The 15 T cell receptor beta chains given below trace back to one sample, sequenced in a study of cytomegalovirus exposure and HLA in healthy donors. The PCR made use of 60 Vbeta and 13 Jbeta primers. Some clones are missing from TCRdb's copy, which holds only in-frame ones; the method was immunoSEQ multiplex PCR. Here the sample spans around 120,000 clones, around four fifths being singletons. Sequencing was carried out using PBMCs. Receptor source: a boy under 18 in good health and CMV-seronegative.

This rearrangement joins TRBV30 to TRBJ2-5; D ambiguous. With the DNA end fitting TRBJ2-7 better, the J assignment may be wrong. This CDR3 has 12 amino acids. Germline lookup yields CDR1 GTSNPN and CDR2 SVGIG (reference sequence). The CDR3 DNA follows: TGTGCCTGGAGTGCCTTAAACTACGAGCAGTACTTC. It is translated as CAWSALNYEQYF.

This chain connects TRBV27 to TRBJ2-7; 8 bases match TRBD1. Looked up from germline, CDR1 is MNHEY and CDR2 is SMNVEV (reference sequence). Trimming cost V 0 bases and J 1 base; bases outside gene matches: 8. This CDR3 is 17 amino acids long. CDR3 sequence reads: CASSLSRGPTTSYEQYF. The CDR3 region has the DNA TGTGCCAGCAGTTTATCCAGGGGGCCAACTACATCCTACGAGCAGTACTTC.

This chain links TRBV7-3 with TRBJ2-1; 7 bases match TRBD1. Germline V gene lookup returns CDR1 SGHTA and CDR2 FQGTGA. Germline trimming cut 2 bases from V and 6 bases from J; bases unmatched to any gene: 10. The CDR3 loop spans 16 amino acids. For the CDR3, the DNA is TGTGCCAGCAGCTTATCTGTTGGGGCAGGGGGCAATGAGCAGTTCTTC. Its protein is CASSLSVGAGGNEQFF.

The rearrangement uses TRBV19 and TRBJ2-5; 8 bases agree with TRBD1. Looked up from germline, CDR1 is LNHDA and CDR2 is SQIVND (reference sequence). Germline trimming cut 3 bases from V and 4 bases from J; bases unmatched to any gene: 10. The CDR3 covers 16 residues. CDR3 sequence (DNA): TGTGCCAGTAGTATTTTGGCAGGGGGCGCCCCAGAGACCCAGTACTTC. This translates into CASSILAGGAPETQYF. Complete variable domain (other parts from reference TRBV19 and TRBJ2-5): DGGITQSPKYLFRKEGQNVTLSCEQNLNHDAMYWYRQDPGQGLRLIYYSQIVNDFQKGDIAEGYSVSREKKESFPLTVTSAQKNPTAFYLCASSILAGGAPETQYFGPGTRLLVL.

The chain joins TRBV30 to TRBJ2-7; 9 nucleotides line up with TRBD2. The CDR3 has 13 amino acids. The junction had 1 base not matched to a gene; V was cut back by 4 bases and J by 0 bases. Germline-derived CDR1 and CDR2 are GTSNPN and SVGIG (reference sequence). In DNA form, the CDR3 reads TGTGCCTGGACTAGCGGGAACTCCTACGAGCAGTACTTC. Protein product: CAWTSGNSYEQYF.

This clone has a single count. The CDR3 loop reads CASTIAGGHGELFF. The CDR3 coding sequence is TGTGCCAGTACAATAGCGGGAGGTCACGGGGAGCTGTTTTTT. V gene TRBV19 combines with J gene TRBJ2-2; 10 bases fit TRBD2. Trimming took 7 bases from V and 7 from J; bases not matched to a gene: 6. The CDR3 consists of 14 residues. The germline gives CDR1 LNHDA, CDR2 SQIVND (reference sequence).

This rearrangement joins TRBV19 to TRBJ2-2, with 9 bases lining up with TRBD1. V lost 7 bases to trimming and J lost 7 bases; unmatched junction nucleotides: 7. Germline loops: CDR1 LNHDA, CDR2 SQIVND (reference sequence). This CDR3 is built from 14 residues. The CDR3 protein is CASIRDRADGELFF. CDR3 nucleotides: TGTGCCAGTATCAGGGACAGGGCCGACGGGGAGCTGTTTTTT.

The gene calls are TRBV25-1 and TRBJ2-7; 11 nucleotides agree with TRBD2. V trimming: 4 bases; J trimming: 0 bases; junction bases outside the gene matches: 8. The CDR3 covers 17 residues. Per germline, CDR1 MGHDK and CDR2 SYGVNS. The CDR3, as DNA: TGTGCCAGCAGTGTCGGGTTAGCGGGAGGGAGCTCCTACGAGCAGTACTTC. Translated: CASSVGLAGGSSYEQYF.

The chain is built from TRBV30 and TRBJ2-3, with TRBD2 as a possible D gene (5 bases). Germline V CDR1 and CDR2: GTSNPN, SVGIG (reference sequence). V was pared by 4 bases and J by 0 bases, with 11 bases between. The length of the CDR3 is 14 residues. This CDR3 reads CAWTGVTSTDTQYF. The DNA of the CDR3 is TGTGCCTGGACCGGGGTGACTAGCACAGATACGCAGTATTTT.

The rearrangement uses TRBV2 and TRBJ2-2; TRBD2 agrees at 14 bases. Germline V gene sequence: CDR1 SNHLY, CDR2 FYNNEI. V dropped 4 bases and J dropped 1; count of bases not matched to a gene: 5. This CDR3 is built from 18 residues. The CDR3, as DNA: TGTGCCAGCAGTGGGTGGGGACTAGCGGGGGTGAACACCGGGGAGCTGTTTTTT. As protein: CASSGWGLAGVNTGELFF. The entire variable domain, with the rest obtained from reference TRBV2 and TRBJ2-2, is as follows: EPEVTQTPSHQVTQMGQEVILRCVPISNHLYFYWYRQILGQKVEFLVSFYNNEISEKSEIFDDQFSVERPDGSNFTLKIRSTKLEDSAMYFCASSGWGLAGVNTGELFFGEGSRLTVL.

CDR3 sequence (DNA): TGTGCCAGCACATACACCGGGGAGCTGTTTTTT. As protein: CASTYTGELFF. This rearrangement joins TRBV7-6 to TRBJ2-2; D is undetermined. This CDR3 has 11 amino acids. Germline CDR1 is SGHVS and CDR2 is FNYEAQ. V lost 7 bases, J lost 3 bases, and 3 bases lay in between.

This clone was detected a few times. The CDR3 coding sequence is TGCGCCAGCAGCCAGGGGGGTCAGGGTTCTGGGGCCAACGTCCTGACTTTC. This sequence encodes CASSQGGQGSGANVLTF. The rearrangement joins TRBV4-3 to TRBJ2-6, with D perhaps matching TRBD2 (6 bases). V was pared by 3 bases and J by 1 base, with 13 bases between. CDR1 is LGHNA and CDR2 is YSLEER in the germline V gene. This CDR3 comprises 17 residues.

The sample holds a few counts of this clone. The chain employs TRBV4-3 and TRBJ1-1; D perhaps matches TRBD1 (6 bases). V was trimmed by 4 bases and J by 6 bases, leaving 21 bases between them. The CDR3 length is 16 residues. In germline, CDR1 is LGHNA, CDR2 YSLEER. The CDR3 DNA follows: TGCGCCAGCAGCCGAGATGCCGTGAACAGGGCCGCTGAAGCTTTCTTT. Protein: CASSRDAVNRAAEAFF.

V is TRBV4-1 and J is TRBJ1-2, with D maybe TRBD1 (5 bases). Trimming pared 1 base from V and 8 bases from J, leaving 17 bases between. Germline V CDR1 and CDR2: MGHRA, YSYEKL. The CDR3 spans 15 residues. CDR3 nucleotides: TGCGCCAGCAGCCAAGTCCTAGTTCGGGGGGAAGGCTACACCTTC. Translation: CASSQVLVRGEGYTF.

The chain is built from TRBV6-1 and TRBJ2-1, with TRBD2 matching over 8 bases. Germline CDR1 MNHNS, CDR2 SASEGT. This CDR3 has 14 residues. With 6 bases clipped from V and 7 bases from J, the junction kept 8 bases outside the gene matches. DNA of the CDR3: TGTGCCAGCAGCAGAGCGGGAGTGGGTAATGAGCAGTTCTTC. It codes for CASSRAGVGNEQFF.